One sample yielded the 2 T cell receptor beta chains listed below, sequenced in a study of shared clonotypes between healthy human individuals. Only in-frame clones appear in the TCRdb table, and some are missing; sequencing was by immunoSEQ multiplex PCR. The sample contains around 2.1 million clones, 85% to 95% of which appear only once. Positively selected for CCR7, the CD45RO-negative cells used as naive CD8 cells excluded terminally differentiated effector memory CD45RA+ cells. What was sequenced was naive CD8+ T cells from PBMCs. These receptors were collected from a man between 18 and 35 years old in good health. Some clones in this sample may be carry-over from other donors' samples.

The chain recombines TRBV27 with TRBJ2-3, with a weak D call TRBD2 (5 bases). CDR3 size: 14 residues. Germline CDR1 and CDR2: MNHEY and SMNVEV (reference sequence). V was shortened by 1 base and J by 4 bases, with 9 bases between the two germline ends. CDR3 residues: CASSLYVRADTQYF. CDR3 coding DNA: TGTGCCAGCAGTTTATATGTGCGGGCAGATACGCAGTATTTT.

The CDR3 region is CAWSRTGYETDTQYF. The CDR3 DNA is TGTGCCTGGAGTAGGACAGGGTACGAGACAGATACGCAGTATTTT. This chain joins TRBV30 and TRBJ2-3; 8 nucleotides agree with TRBD1. The CDR3 is 15 amino acids. Germline V gives CDR1 GTSNPN, CDR2 SVGIG (reference sequence). Trimming took 2 bases from V and 3 from J; bases not matched to a gene: 7. Together with reference TRBV30 and TRBJ2-3, the CDR3 gives the full variable domain: SQTIHQWPATLVQPVGSPLSLECTVEGTSNPNLYWYRQAAGRGLQLLFYSVGIGQISSEVPQNLSASRPQDRQFILSSKKLLLSDSGFYLCAWSRTGYETDTQYFGPGTRLTVL.